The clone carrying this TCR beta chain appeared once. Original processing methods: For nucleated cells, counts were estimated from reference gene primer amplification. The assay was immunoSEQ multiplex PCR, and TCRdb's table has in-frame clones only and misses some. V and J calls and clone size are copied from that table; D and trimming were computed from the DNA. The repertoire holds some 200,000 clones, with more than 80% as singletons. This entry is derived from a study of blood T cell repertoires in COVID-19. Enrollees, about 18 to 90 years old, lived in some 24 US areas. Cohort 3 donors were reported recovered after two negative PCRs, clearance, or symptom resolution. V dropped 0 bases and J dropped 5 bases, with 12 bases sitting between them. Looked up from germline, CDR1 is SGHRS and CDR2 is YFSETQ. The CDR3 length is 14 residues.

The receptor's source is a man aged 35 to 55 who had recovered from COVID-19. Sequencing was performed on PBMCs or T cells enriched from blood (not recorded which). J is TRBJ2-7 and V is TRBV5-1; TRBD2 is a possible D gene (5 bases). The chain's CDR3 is CASSLAVPGNEQYF. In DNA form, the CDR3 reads TGCGCCAGCAGCTTGGCCGTCCCGGGAAACGAGCAGTACTTC. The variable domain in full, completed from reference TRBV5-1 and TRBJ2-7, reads KAGVTQTPRYLIKTRGQQVTLSCSPISGHRSVSWYQQTPGQGLQFLFEYFSETQRNKGNFPGRFSGRQFSNSRSEMNVSTLELGDSALYLCASSLAVPGNEQYFGPGTRLTVT.